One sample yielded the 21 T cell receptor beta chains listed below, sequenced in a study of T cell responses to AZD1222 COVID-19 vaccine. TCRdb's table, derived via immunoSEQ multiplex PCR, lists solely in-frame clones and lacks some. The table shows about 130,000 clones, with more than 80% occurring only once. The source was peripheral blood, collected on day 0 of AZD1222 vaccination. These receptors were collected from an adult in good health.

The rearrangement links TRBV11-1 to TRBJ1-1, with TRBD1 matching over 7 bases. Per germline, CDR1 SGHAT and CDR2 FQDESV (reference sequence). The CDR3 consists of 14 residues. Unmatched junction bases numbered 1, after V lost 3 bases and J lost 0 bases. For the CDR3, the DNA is TGTGCCAGCAGCTTCAGGGGGATGAACACTGAAGCTTTCTTT. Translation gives CASSFRGMNTEAFF.

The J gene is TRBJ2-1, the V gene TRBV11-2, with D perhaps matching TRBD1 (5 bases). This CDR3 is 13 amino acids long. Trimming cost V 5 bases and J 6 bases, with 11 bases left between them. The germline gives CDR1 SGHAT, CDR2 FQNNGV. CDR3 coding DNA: TGTGCCAGCAGCCTTCTTGACAGCAATGAGCAGTTCTTC. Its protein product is CASSLLDSNEQFF.

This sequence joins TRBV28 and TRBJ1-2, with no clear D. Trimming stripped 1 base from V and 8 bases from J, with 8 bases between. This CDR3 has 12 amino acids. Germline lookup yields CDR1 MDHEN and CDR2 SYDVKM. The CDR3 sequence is CASSLLPSGYTF. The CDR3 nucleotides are TGTGCCAGCAGTTTATTACCTAGCGGCTACACCTTC.

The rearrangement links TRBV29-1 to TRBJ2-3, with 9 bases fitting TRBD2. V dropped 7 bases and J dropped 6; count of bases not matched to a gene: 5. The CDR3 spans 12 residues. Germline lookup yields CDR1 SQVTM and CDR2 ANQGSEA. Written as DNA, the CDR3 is TGCAGCGCACGGACTAGCGTTGATACGCAGTATTTT. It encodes CSARTSVDTQYF.

The CDR3 coding sequence is TGTGCCAGCAGCTTATTAACCGGGGGGACCCAGTACTTC. It specifies CASSLLTGGTQYF. This chain connects TRBV7-3 to TRBJ2-5, with D possibly matching TRBD2 (6 bases). V was pared by 2 bases and J by 7 bases, with 11 bases between. Germline V CDR1 and CDR2: SGHTA, FQGTGA. The CDR3 is 13 residues long.

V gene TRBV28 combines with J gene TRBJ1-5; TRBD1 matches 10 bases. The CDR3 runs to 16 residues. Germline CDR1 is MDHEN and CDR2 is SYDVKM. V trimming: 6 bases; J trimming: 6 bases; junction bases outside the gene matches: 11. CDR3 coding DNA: TGTGCCAGCAGACCACACCGGGACAGGGGTACTCAGCCCCAGCATTTT. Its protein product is CASRPHRDRGTQPQHF. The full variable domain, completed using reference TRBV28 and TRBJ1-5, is DVKVTQSSRYLVKRTGEKVFLECVQDMDHENMFWYRQDPGLGLRLIYFSYDVKMKEKGDIPEGYSVSREKKERFSLILESASTNQTSMYLCASRPHRDRGTQPQHFGDGTRLSIL.

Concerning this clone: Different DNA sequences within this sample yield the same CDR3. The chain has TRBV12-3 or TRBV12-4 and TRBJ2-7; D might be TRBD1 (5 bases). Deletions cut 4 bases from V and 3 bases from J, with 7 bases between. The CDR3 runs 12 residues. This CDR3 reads CASSSDSYEQYF. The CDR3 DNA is TGTGCCAGCAGTTCAGACAGCTACGAGCAGTACTTC.

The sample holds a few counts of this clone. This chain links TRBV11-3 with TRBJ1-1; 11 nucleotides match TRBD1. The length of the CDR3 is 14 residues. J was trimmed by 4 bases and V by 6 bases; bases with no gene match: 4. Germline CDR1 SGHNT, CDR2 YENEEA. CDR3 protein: CASSPGTGGTEAFF. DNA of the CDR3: TGTGCCAGCAGTCCCGGGACAGGGGGCACTGAAGCTTTCTTT.

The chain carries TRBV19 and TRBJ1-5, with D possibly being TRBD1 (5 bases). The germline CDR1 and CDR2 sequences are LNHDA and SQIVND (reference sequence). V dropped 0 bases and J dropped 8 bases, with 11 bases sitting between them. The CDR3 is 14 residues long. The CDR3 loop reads CASSIDFSGKPQHF. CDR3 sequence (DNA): TGTGCCAGTAGTATAGATTTTTCAGGGAAGCCCCAGCATTTT. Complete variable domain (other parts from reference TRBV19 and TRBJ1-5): DGGITQSPKYLFRKEGQNVTLSCEQNLNHDAMYWYRQDPGQGLRLIYYSQIVNDFQKGDIAEGYSVSREKKESFPLTVTSAQKNPTAFYLCASSIDFSGKPQHFGDGTRLSIL.

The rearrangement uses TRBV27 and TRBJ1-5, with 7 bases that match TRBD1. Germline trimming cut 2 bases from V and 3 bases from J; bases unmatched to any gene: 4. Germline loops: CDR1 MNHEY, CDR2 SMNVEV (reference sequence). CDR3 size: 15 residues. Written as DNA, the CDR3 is TGTGCCAGCAGTTTAGGACAGGCGTACAATCAGCCCCAGCATTTT. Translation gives CASSLGQAYNQPQHF.

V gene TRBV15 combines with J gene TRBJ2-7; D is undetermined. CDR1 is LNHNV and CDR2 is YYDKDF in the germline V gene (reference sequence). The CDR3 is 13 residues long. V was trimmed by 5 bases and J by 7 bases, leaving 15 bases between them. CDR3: CATSDVTLREQYF. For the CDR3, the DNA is TGTGCCACCAGCGACGTGACCTTGAGAGAGCAGTACTTC. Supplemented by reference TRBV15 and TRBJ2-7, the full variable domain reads DAMVIQNPRYQVTQFGKPVTLSCSQTLNHNVMYWYQQKSSQAPKLLFHYYDKDFNNEADTPDNFQSRRPNTSFCFLDIRSPGLGDTAMYLCATSDVTLREQYFGPGTRLTVT.

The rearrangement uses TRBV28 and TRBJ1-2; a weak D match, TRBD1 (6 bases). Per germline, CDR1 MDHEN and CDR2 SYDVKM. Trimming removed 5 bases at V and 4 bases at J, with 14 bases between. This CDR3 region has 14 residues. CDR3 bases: TGTGCCAGCAGTACCACTCGGGGGCCCTATGGCTACACCTTC. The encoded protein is CASSTTRGPYGYTF.

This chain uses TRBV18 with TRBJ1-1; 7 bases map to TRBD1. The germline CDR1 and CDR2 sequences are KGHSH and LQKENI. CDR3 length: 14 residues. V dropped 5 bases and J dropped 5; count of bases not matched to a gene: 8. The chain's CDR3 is CASSSAGGVTEAFF. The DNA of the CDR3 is TGTGCCAGCTCATCCGCAGGGGGGGTAACTGAAGCTTTCTTT.

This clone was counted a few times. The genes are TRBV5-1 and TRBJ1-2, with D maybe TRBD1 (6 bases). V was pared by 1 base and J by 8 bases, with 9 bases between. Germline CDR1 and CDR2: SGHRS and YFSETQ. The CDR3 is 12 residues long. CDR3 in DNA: TGCGCCAGCAGCTTGTCAGGGGTGGGCTACACCTTC. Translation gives CASSLSGVGYTF.

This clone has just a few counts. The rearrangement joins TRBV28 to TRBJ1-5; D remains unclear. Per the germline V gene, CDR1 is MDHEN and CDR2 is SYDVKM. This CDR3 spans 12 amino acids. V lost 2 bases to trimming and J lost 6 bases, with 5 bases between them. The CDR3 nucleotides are TGTGCCAGCAGTTTAAACCTTCAGCCCCAGCATTTT. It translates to CASSLNLQPQHF.

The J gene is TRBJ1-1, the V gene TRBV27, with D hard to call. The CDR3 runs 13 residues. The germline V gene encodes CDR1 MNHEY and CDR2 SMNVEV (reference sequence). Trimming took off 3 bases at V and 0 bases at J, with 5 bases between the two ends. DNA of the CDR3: TGTGCCAGCAGTTTTCTTATGAACACTGAAGCTTTCTTT. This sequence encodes CASSFLMNTEAFF.

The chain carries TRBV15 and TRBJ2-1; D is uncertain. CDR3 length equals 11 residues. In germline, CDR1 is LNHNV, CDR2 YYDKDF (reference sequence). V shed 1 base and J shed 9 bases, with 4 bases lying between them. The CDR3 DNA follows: TGTGCCACCAGCAGAGCCGGTGAGCAGTTCTTC. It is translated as CATSRAGEQFF.

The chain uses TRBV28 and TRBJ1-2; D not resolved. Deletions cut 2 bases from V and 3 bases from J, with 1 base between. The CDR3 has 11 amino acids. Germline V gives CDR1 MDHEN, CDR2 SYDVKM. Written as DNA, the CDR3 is TGTGCCAGCAGTTTAGACTATGGCTACACCTTC. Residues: CASSLDYGYTF.

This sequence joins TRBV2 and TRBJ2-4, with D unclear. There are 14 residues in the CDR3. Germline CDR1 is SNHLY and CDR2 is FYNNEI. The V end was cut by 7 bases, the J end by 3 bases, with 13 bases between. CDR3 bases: TGTGCCAGCATAACCCGGCAGGACAAAAACATTCAGTACTTC. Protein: CASITRQDKNIQYF.

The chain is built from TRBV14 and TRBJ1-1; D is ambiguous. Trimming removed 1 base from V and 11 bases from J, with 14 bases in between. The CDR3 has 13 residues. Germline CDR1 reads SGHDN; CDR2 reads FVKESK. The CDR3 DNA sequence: TGTGCCAGCAGCCAAGTGAGGGAAGGGAATGCTTTCTTT. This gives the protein CASSQVREGNAFF.

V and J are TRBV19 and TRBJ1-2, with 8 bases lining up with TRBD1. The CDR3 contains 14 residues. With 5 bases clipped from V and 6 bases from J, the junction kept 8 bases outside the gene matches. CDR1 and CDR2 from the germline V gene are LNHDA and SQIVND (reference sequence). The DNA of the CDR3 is TGTGCCAGTAGTTTCCGGACAGGGCCAGATGGCTACACCTTC. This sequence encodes CASSFRTGPDGYTF. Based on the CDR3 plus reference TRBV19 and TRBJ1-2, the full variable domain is DGGITQSPKYLFRKEGQNVTLSCEQNLNHDAMYWYRQDPGQGLRLIYYSQIVNDFQKGDIAEGYSVSREKKESFPLTVTSAQKNPTAFYLCASSFRTGPDGYTFGSGTRLTVV.